This T cell receptor (beta chain) derives from a study of shared clonotypes between healthy human individuals. As for the study in general: Those who served as donors were a couple of women and three men between the ages of 18 and 49.

This CDR3 spans 16 amino acids. Trimming cost V 6 bases and J 1 base; bases outside gene matches: 12. Germline CDR1 is MDHEN and CDR2 is SYDVKM. Study-wide points: Tissues were not sampled, only blood, and their repertoires likely differ.

Comments on this clone: Its specificity is not known.

PCR replicates from unsorted PBMC used around 300 ng DNA, and this amount was some 30,000 T cell genomes. The repertoire was sequenced with immunoSEQ multiplex PCR; TCRdb's copy has only in-frame clones and lacks some. Of approximately 470,000 clones listed, around 85% are singletons. The receptor was isolated from a woman aged 35 to 49 in good health. Some clones in this sample may be carry-over from other donors' samples. The chain combines TRBV28 with TRBJ2-7, with 7 bases aligning to TRBD2. The material sequenced was PBMCs. The chain's CDR3 is CASSPPGGGWSYEQYF. The CDR3 DNA sequence: TGTGCCAGCAGCCCCCCGGGGGGAGGGTGGTCCTACGAGCAGTACTTC.